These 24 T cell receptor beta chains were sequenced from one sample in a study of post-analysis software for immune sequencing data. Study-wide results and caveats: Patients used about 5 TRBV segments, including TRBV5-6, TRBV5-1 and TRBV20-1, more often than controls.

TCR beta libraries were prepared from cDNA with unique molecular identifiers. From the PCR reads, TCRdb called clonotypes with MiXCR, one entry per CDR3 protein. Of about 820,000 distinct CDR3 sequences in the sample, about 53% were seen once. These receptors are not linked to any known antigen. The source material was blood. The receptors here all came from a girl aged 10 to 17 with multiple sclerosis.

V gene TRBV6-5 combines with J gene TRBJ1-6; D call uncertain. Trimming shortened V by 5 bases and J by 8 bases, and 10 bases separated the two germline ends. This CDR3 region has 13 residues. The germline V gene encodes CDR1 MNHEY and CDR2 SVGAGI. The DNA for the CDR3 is TGTGCCAGCAGTATGGGGTGGGATTCACCCCTCCACTTT. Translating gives CASSMGWDSPLHF.

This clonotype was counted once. The CDR3: CGGDSYNEQFF. CDR3 nucleotide sequence: TGCGGAGGAGACTCCTACAATGAGCAGTTCTTC. V usage is TRBV29-1 and J usage is TRBJ2-1; a weak D match, TRBD2 (5 bases). Germline V gene lookup returns CDR1 SQVTM and CDR2 ANQGSEA. CDR3 length equals 11 residues.

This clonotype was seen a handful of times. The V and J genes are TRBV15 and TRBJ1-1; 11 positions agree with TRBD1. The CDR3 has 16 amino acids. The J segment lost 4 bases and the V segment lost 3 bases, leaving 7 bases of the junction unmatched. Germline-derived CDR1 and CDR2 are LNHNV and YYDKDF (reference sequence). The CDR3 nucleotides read TGTGCCACCAGCAGGTGGGTAGGGACAGGGGGCACTGAAGCTTTCTTT. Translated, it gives CATSRWVGTGGTEAFF.

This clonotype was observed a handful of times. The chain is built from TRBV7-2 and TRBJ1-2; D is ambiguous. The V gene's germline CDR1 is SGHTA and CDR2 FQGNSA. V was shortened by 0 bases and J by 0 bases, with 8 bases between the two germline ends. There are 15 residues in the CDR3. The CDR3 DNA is TGTGCCAGCAGCTTAGCGCAGTCCGCTAACTATGGCTACACCTTC. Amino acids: CASSLAQSANYGYTF.

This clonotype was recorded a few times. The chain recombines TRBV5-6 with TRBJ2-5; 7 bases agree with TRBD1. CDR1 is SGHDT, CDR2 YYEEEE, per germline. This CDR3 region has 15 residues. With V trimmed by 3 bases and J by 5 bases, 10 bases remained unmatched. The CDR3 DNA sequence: TGTGCCAGCAGCTCCGTCGACAGGGACGACGAGACCCAGTACTTC. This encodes CASSSVDRDDETQYF.

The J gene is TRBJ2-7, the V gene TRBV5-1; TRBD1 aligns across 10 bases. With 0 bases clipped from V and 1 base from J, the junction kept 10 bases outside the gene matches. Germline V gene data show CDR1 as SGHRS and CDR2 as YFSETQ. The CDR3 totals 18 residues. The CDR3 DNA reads TGCGCCAGCAGCTTGGCCGAGGCGCGGGACAGGGGTTCCTACGAGCAGTACTTC. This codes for CASSLAEARDRGSYEQYF. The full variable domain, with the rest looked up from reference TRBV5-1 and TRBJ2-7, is KAGVTQTPRYLIKTRGQQVTLSCSPISGHRSVSWYQQTPGQGLQFLFEYFSETQRNKGNFPGRFSGRQFSNSRSEMNVSTLELGDSALYLCASSLAEARDRGSYEQYFGPGTRLTVT.

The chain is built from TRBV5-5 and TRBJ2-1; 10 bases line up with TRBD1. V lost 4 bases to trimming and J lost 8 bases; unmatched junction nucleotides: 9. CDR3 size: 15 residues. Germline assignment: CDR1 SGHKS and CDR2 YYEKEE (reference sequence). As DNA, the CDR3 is TGTGCCAGCAGCCTACCCGGGACAGGGGCCCATGAGCAGTTCTTC. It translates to CASSLPGTGAHEQFF.

The CDR3 nucleotides are TGTGCCAGCAGCTTTGCGACCAGGGGACCCGAAGCTTTCTTT. Its translation is CASSFATRGPEAFF. The J gene is TRBJ1-1, the V gene TRBV7-2, with D perhaps TRBD1 (6 bases). Trimming pared 3 bases from V and 8 bases from J, leaving 16 bases between. The CDR3 is 14 amino acids. CDR1 and CDR2 from the germline V gene are SGHTA and FQGNSA.

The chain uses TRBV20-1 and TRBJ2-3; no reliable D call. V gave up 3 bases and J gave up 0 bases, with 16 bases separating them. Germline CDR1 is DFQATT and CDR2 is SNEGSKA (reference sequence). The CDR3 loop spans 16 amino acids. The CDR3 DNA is TGCAGTGCTAGTTCTTTGAGCGAGTTAAGCACAGATACGCAGTATTTT. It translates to CSASSLSELSTDTQYF.

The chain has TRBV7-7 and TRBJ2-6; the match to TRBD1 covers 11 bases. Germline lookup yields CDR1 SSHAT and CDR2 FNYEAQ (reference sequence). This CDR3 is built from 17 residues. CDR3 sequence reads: CATSPGTGGSGANVLTF. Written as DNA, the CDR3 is TGTGCTACCTCCCCCGGGACAGGGGGCTCTGGGGCCAACGTCCTGACTTTC.

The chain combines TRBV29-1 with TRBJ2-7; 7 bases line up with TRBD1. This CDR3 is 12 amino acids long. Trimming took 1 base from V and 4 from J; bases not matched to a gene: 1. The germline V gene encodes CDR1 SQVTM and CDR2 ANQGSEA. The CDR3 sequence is CSVEVQGYEQYF. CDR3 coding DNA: TGCAGCGTTGAAGTACAGGGGTACGAGCAGTACTTC.

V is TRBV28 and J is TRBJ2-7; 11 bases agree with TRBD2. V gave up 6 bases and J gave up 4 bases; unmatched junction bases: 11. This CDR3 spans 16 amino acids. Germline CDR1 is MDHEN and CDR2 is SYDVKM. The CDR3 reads CASSDLSGTSGYEQYF. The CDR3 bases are TGTGCCAGCAGCGACCTTTCTGGGACTAGCGGATACGAGCAGTACTTC.

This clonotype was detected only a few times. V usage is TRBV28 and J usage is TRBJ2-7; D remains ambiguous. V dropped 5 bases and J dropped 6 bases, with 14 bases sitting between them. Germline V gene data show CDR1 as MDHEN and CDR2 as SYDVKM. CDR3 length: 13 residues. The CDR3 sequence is CASSDQVVGEQYF. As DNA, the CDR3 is TGTGCCAGCAGTGATCAGGTTGTTGGCGAGCAGTACTTC.

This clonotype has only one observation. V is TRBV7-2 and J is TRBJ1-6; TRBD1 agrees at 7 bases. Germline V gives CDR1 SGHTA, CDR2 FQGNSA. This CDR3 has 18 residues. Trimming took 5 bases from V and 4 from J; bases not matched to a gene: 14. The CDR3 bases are TGTGCCAGCAGCGCCGAAACCGGGACAGAACTTTATAATTCACCCCTCCACTTT. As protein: CASSAETGTELYNSPLHF.

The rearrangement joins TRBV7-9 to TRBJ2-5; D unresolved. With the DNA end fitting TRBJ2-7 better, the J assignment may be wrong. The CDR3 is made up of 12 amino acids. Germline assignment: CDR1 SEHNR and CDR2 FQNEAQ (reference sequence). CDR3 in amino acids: CASSLVLNEQYF. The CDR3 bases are TGTGCCAGCAGCTTAGTCCTAAACGAGCAGTACTTC.

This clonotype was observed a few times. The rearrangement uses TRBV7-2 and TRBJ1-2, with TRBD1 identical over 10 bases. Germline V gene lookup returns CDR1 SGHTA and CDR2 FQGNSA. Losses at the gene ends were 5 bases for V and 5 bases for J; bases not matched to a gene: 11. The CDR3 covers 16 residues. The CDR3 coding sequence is TGTGCCAGCAGCCCCGTCGGGGGGGGACAGGGGTATGGCTACACCTTC. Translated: CASSPVGGGQGYGYTF.

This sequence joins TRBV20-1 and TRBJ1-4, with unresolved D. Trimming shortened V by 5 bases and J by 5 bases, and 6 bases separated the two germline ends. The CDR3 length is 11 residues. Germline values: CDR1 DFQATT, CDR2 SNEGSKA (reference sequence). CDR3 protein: CSAWVNEKLFF. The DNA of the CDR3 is TGCAGTGCTTGGGTCAATGAAAAACTGTTTTTT.

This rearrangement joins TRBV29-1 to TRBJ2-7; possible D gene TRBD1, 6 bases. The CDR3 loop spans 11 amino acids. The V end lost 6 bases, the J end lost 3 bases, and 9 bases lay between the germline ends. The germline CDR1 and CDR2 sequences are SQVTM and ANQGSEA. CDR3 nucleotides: TGCAGCGTCGGACAGATCTACGAGCAGTACTTC. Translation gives CSVGQIYEQYF.

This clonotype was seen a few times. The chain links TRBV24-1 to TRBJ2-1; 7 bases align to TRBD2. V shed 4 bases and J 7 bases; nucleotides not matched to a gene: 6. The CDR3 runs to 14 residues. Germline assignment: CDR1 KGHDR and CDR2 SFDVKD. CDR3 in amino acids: CATSDPLAQNEQFF. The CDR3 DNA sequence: TGTGCCACCAGTGACCCACTAGCGCAAAATGAGCAGTTCTTC.

Here the CDR3 DNA reads TGTGCCAGCTCACCAAATCCCTTGGACAGCTCCAAAAACATTCAGTACTTC. This sequence encodes CASSPNPLDSSKNIQYF. The rearrangement joins TRBV18 to TRBJ2-4, with a possible D match to TRBD1 (6 bases). The CDR3 has 17 amino acids. The V gene lost 2 bases and the J gene lost 2 bases, with 16 bases spanning the gap. Germline V lookup: CDR1 KGHSH, CDR2 LQKENI.

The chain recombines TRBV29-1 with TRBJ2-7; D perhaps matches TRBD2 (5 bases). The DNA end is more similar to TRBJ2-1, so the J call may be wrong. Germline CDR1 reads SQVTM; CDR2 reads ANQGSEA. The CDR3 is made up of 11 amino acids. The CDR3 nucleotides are TGCAGCGTTGAAGGAGGGAGCGAGCAGTTCTTC. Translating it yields CSVEGGSEQFF.

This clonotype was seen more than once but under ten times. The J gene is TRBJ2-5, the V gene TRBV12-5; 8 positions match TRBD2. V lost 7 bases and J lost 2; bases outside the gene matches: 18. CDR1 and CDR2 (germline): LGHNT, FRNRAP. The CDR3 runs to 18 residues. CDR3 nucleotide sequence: TGTGCTAGTGATACGGGCGTGGATGGCGGGAGGTCACAAGAGACCCAGTACTTC. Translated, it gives CASDTGVDGGRSQETQYF.

CDR3 region: CASRLISNEQFF. The DNA of the CDR3 is TGTGCCAGCAGGCTTATTAGCAATGAGCAGTTCTTC. This chain joins TRBV12-3 or TRBV12-4 and TRBJ2-1, with D hard to call. The germline V and J ends were trimmed by 6 bases and 6 bases, with 9 bases remaining between them. The CDR3 runs 12 residues.

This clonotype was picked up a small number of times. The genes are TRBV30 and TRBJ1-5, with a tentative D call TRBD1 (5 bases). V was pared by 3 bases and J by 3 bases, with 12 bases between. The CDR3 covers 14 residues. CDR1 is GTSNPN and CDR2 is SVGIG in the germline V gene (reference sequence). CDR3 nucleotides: TGTGCCTGGAGCTCCGGGGACTTCAATCAGCCCCAGCATTTT. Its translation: CAWSSGDFNQPQHF. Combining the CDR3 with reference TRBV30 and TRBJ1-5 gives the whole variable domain SQTIHQWPATLVQPVGSPLSLECTVEGTSNPNLYWYRQAAGRGLQLLFYSVGIGQISSEVPQNLSASRPQDRQFILSSKKLLLSDSGFYLCAWSSGDFNQPQHFGDGTRLSIL.